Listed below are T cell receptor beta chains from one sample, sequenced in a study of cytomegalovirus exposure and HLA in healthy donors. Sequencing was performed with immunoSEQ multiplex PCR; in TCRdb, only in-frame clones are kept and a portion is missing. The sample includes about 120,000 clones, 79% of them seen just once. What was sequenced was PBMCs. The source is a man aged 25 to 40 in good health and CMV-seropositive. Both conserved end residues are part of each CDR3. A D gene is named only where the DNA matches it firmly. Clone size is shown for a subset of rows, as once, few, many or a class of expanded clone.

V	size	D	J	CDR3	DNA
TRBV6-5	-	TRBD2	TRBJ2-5	CASTKAGGGTQYF	TGTGCCAGCACCAAAGCGGGGGGCGGGACCCAGTACTTC
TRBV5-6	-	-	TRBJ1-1	CASSLNGGRDTEAFF	TGTGCCAGCAGCTTGAACGGGGGGCGGGACACTGAAGCTTTCTTT
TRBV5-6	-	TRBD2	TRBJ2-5	CASRFSGAGETQYF	TGTGCCAGCAGGTTTAGCGGGGCGGGTGAGACCCAGTACTTC
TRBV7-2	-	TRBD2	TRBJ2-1	CASSPSGGAYNEQFF	TGTGCCAGCAGCCCCAGCGGGGGGGCGTACAATGAGCAGTTCTTC
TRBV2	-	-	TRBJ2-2	CASRPSVSAGELFF	TGTGCCAGCAGACCTAGCGTTTCGGCCGGGGAGCTGTTTTTT
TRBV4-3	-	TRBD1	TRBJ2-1	CASSQGQGTHNEQFF	TGCGCCAGCAGCCAGGGACAGGGGACCCACAATGAGCAGTTCTTC
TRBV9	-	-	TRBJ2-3	CASSVFPSIATDTQYF	TGTGCCAGCAGCGTATTTCCGTCCATAGCCACAGATACGCAGTATTTT
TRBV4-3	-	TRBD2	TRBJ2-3	CASSRASGASIDTQYF	TGCGCCAGCAGCCGAGCGAGCGGGGCGTCTATAGATACGCAGTATTTT
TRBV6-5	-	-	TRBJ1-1	CASTQGRNTEAFF	TGTGCCAGCACCCAGGGGCGGAACACTGAAGCTTTCTTT
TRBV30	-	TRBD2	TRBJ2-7	CAWSEDGVGGGEQYF	TGTGCCTGGAGCGAGGATGGGGTGGGGGGGGGCGAGCAGTACTTC
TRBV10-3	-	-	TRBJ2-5	CAISETVQETQYF	TGTGCCATCAGTGAAACAGTACAAGAGACCCAGTACTTC
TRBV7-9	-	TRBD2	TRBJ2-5	CASSWDGLAGETQYF	TGTGCCAGCAGTTGGGACGGACTAGCAGGCGAGACCCAGTACTTC
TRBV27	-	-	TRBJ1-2	CASSLGGAGGYTF	TGTGCCAGCAGTTTAGGGGGGGCAGGCGGCTACACCTTC
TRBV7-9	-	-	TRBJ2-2	CASSSLDMNGELFF	TGTGCCAGCAGCTCCCTGGACATGAACGGGGAGCTGTTTTTT
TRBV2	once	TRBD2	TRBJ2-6	CASSEVSGGGHSGANVLTF	TGTGCCAGCAGTGAAGTATCGGGCGGGGGTCACTCTGGGGCCAACGTCCTGACTTTC
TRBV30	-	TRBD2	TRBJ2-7	CAWSKTGGGYEQYF	TGTGCCTGGAGTAAAACGGGGGGGGGATACGAGCAGTACTTC
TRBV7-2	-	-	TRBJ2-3	CASRGGDTADTQYF	TGTGCCAGCAGAGGGGGGGACACGGCAGATACGCAGTATTTT
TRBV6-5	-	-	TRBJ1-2	CASREVTGIHGYTF	TGTGCCAGCAGAGAGGTTACAGGGATCCATGGCTACACCTTC
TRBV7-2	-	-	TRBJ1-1	CASSPERSGQNTEAFF	TGTGCCAGCAGCCCCGAGAGGAGTGGCCAGAACACTGAAGCTTTCTTT
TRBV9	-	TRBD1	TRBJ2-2	CASSVSTGRTGELFF	TGTGCCAGCAGCGTATCGACAGGGCGAACCGGGGAGCTGTTTTTT
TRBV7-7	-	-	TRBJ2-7	CASSSSTGYEQYF	TGTGCCAGCAGCTCATCGACAGGATACGAGCAGTACTTC
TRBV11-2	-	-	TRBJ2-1	CASSEGLLSSYNEQFF	TGTGCCAGCAGCGAGGGACTCCTGAGCTCCTACAATGAGCAGTTCTTC
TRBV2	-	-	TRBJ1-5	CASLGEGNQPQHF	TGTGCCAGCCTGGGGGAGGGCAATCAGCCCCAGCATTTT
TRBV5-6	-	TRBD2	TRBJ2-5	CASSFGGGAQETQYF	TGTGCCAGCAGCTTCGGCGGGGGGGCACAAGAGACCCAGTACTTC
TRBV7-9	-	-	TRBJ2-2	CASSLAGGTGELFF	TGTGCCAGCAGCTTAGCGGGCGGGACCGGGGAGCTGTTTTTT
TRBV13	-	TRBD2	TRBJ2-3	CASSLGRAGGSTDTQYF	TGTGCCAGCAGCTTAGGCCGGGCGGGAGGAAGCACAGATACGCAGTATTTT
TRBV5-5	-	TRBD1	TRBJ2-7	CASNPRGTGVSYEQYF	TGTGCCAGCAACCCCCGAGGGACAGGTGTCTCCTACGAGCAGTACTTC